This T cell receptor (beta chain) was profiled in a study of shared clonotypes between healthy human individuals. CD45RO-negative, CCR7-selected cells formed the naive CD8 fraction, which excluded terminally differentiated effector memory CD45RA+ cells. The assay was immunoSEQ multiplex PCR, and TCRdb's table has in-frame clones only and misses some. The table includes millions of clones, roughly 91% detected once. Unmatched junction bases numbered 7, after V lost 5 bases and J lost 5 bases. The CDR3 sequence is 14 residues long. Germline assignment: CDR1 MDHEN and CDR2 SYDVKM. The chain carries TRBV28 and TRBJ2-7, with TRBD1 matching 9 bases. The sequencing input was naive CD8+ T cells from PBMCs. The source of this sequence is a man between 18 and 35 years old in good health. Some clones in this sample may be carry-over from other donors' samples. The CDR3 region is CASSRRTGANEQYF. In DNA form, the CDR3 reads TGTGCCAGCAGTCGGAGGACAGGGGCGAACGAGCAGTACTTC.